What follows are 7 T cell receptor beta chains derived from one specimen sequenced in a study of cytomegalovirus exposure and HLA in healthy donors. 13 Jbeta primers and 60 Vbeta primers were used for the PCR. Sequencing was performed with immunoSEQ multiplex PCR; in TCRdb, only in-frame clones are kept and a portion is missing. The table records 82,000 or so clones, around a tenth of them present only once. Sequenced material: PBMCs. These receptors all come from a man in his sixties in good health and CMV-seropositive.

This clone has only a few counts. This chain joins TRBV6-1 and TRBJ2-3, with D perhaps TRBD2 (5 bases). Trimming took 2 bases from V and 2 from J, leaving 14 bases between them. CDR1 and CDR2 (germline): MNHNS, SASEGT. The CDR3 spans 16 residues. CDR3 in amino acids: CASSEPDGIFTDTQYF. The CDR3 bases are TGTGCCAGCAGTGAACCGGACGGGATTTTCACAGATACGCAGTATTTT.

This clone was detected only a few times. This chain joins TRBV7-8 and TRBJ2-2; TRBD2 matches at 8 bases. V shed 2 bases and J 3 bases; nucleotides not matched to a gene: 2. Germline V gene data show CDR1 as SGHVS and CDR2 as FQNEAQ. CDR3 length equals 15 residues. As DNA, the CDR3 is TGTGCCAGCAGCTTACGTAGCGGGGACACCGGGGAGCTGTTTTTT. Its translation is CASSLRSGDTGELFF.

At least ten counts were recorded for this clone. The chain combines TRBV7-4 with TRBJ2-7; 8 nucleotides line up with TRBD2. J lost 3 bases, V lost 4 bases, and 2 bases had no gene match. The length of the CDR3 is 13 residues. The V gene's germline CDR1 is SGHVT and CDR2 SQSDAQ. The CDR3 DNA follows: TGTGCCAGCAGCTGCACTAGCGGCTACGAGCAGTACTTC. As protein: CASSCTSGYEQYF.

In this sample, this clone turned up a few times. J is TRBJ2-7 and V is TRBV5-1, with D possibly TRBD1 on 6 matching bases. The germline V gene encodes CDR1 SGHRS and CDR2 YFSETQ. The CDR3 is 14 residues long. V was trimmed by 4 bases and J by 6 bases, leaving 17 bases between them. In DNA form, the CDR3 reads TGCGCCAGCAGCCCTACAGGGCCAAACGGCGAGCAGTACGTC. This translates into CASSPTGPNGEQYV.

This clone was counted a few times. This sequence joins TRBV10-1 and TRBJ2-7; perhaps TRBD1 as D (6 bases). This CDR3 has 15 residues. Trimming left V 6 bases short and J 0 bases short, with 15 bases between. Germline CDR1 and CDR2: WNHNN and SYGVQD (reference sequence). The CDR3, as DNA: TGCGCCAGCAGGAAGAGGGGGTGTAGCTCCTACGAGCAGTACGTC. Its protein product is CASRKRGCSSYEQYV.

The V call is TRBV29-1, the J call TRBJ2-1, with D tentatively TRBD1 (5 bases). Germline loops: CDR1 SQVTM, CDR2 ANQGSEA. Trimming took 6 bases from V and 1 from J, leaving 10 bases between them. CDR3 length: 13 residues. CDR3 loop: CSVRKGSYNEQFF. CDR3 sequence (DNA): TGCAGCGTCCGGAAGGGGTCCTACAATGAGCAGTTCTTC.

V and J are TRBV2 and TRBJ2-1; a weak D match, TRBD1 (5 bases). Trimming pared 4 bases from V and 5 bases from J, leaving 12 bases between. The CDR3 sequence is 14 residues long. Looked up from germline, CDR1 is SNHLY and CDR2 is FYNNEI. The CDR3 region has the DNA TGTGCCAGCAGTGTGGGGCCGATAAACAATGAGCAGTTCTTC. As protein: CASSVGPINNEQFF.